This T cell receptor (beta chain) appears in the sequencing data of a study of cytomegalovirus exposure and HLA in healthy donors. About the research overall: Approximately 170 million T cells yielded some 120 million unique TCR beta sequences in earlier analysis.

Germline V lookup: CDR1 KGHSH, CDR2 LQKENI. V was clipped by 3 bases and J by 5 bases; unmatched bases: 9. This CDR3 comprises 15 residues. Amplification used 60 Vbeta primers and 13 Jbeta primers. The protocol was immunoSEQ multiplex PCR, while the TCRdb copy is restricted to in-frame clones and leaves out a portion. The table lists about 40,000 clones. Sequenced input: PBMCs. This clonotype was obtained from a male donor in good health and CMV-seronegative. V gene TRBV18 combines with J gene TRBJ1-2; 7 bases map to TRBD1. The CDR3 DNA sequence: TGTGCCAGCTCACCGAGGGACAGAGACTTATATGGCTACACCTTC. Its protein product is CASSPRDRDLYGYTF.